What follows is one T cell receptor beta chain and its context. The target antigen is unknown. The germline V and J ends were trimmed by 4 bases and 1 base, with 14 bases remaining between them. CDR1 is MNHEY, CDR2 SVGEGT, per germline. This CDR3 region has 15 residues. This sample was included in a study of T cells after yellow fever vaccination. Study outcomes and limitations: Post-booster reappearance was seen for most primary-vaccination clones (just under 97% CD4, around 89% CD8). Weaker in magnitude, the secondary response showed a faster peak on day 5 versus 15. A minor fraction of clonotypes spanned both CD4 and CD8 compartments.

Making TCR cDNA involved 5'RACE template switching, which added UMIs and a universal primer site. MiXCR, run by TCRdb on the 5' RACE reads, gives a single entry per CDR3 protein. The table shows a few hundred thousand distinct CDR3 sequences, with approximately 13% occurring only once. This chain links TRBV6-2 or TRBV6-3 with TRBJ2-7; D not certain. This sample comprised CD4+ T cells sorted from PBMCs, obtained 15 days after the yellow fever booster vaccination. This receptor was obtained from a man between 18 and 35 years old who received the YFV17D yellow fever vaccine. The CDR3 DNA reads TGTGCCAGCAGTTTCAGATATGGGATTTCCTACGAGCAGTACTTC. As protein: CASSFRYGISYEQYF.